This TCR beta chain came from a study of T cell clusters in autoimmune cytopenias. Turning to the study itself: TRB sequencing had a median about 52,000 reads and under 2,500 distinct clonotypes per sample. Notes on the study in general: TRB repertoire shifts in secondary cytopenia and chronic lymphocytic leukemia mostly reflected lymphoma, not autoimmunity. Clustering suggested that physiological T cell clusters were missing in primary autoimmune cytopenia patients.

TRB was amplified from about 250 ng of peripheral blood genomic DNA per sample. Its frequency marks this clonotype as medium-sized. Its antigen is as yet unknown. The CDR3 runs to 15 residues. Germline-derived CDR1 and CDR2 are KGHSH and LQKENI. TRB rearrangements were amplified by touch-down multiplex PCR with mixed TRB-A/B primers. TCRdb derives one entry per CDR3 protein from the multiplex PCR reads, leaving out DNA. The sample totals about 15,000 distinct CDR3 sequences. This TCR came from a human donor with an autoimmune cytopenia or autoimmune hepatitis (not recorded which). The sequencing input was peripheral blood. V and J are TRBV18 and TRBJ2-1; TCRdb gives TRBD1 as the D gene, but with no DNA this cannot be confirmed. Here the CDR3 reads CASSRDGLTYNEQFF. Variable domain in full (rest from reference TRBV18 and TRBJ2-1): NAGVMQNPRHLVRRRGQEARLRCSPMKGHSHVYWYRQLPEEGLKFMVYLQKENIIDESGMPKERFSAEFPKEGPSILRIQQVVRGDSAAYFCASSRDGLTYNEQFFGPGTRLTVL.